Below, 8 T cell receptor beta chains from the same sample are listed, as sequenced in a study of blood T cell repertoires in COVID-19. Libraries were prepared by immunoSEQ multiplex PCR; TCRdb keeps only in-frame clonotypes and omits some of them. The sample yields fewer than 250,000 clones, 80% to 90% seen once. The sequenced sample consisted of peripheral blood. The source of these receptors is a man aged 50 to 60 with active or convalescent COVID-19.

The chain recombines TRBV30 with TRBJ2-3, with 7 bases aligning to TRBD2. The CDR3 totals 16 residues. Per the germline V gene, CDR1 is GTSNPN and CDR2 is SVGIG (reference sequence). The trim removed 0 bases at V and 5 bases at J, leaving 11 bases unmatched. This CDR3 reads CAWSVRSAGGIDTQYF. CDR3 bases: TGTGCCTGGAGTGTACGCTCCGCCGGGGGGATAGATACGCAGTATTTT.

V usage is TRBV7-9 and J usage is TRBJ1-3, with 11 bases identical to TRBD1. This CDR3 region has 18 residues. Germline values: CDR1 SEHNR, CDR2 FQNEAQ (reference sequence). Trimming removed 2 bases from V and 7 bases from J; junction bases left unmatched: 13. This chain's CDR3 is CASSLWTLAGQGVNTIYF. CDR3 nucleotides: TGTGCCAGCAGCTTATGGACTCTGGCGGGACAGGGGGTGAACACCATATATTTT. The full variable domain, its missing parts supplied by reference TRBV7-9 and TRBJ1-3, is DTGVSQNPRHKITKRGQNVTFRCDPISEHNRLYWYRQTLGQGPEFLTYFQNEAQLEKSRLLSDRFSAERPKGSFSTLEIQRTEQGDSAMYLCASSLWTLAGQGVNTIYFGEGSWLTVV.

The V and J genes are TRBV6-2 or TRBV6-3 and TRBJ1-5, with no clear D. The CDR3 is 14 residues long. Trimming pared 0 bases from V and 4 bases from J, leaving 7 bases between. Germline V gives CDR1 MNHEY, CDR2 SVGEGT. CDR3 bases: TGTGCCAGCAGTTACTCAGGGAGTAATCAGCCCCAGCATTTT. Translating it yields CASSYSGSNQPQHF.

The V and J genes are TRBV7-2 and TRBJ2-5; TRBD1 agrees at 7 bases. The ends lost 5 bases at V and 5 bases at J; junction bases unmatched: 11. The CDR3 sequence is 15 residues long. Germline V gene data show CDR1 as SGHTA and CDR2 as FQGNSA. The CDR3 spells CASSIPGQRAETQYF. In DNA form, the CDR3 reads TGTGCCAGCAGCATTCCGGGACAGAGGGCCGAGACCCAGTACTTC. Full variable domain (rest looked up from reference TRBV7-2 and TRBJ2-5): GAGVSQSPSNKVTEKGKDVELRCDPISGHTALYWYRQSLGQGLEFLIYFQGNSAPDKSGLPSDRFSAERTGGSVSTLTIQRTQQEDSAVYLCASSIPGQRAETQYFGPGTRLLVL.

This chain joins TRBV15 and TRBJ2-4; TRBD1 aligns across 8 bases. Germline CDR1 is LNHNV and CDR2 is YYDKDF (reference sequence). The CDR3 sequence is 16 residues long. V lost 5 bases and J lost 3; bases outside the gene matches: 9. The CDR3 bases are TGTGCCACCAGCGGGCCCCAGGGGGCGAGCAAAAACATTCAGTACTTC. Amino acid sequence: CATSGPQGASKNIQYF. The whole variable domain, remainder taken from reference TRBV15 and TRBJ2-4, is DAMVIQNPRYQVTQFGKPVTLSCSQTLNHNVMYWYQQKSSQAPKLLFHYYDKDFNNEADTPDNFQSRRPNTSFCFLDIRSPGLGDTAMYLCATSGPQGASKNIQYFGAGTRLSVL.

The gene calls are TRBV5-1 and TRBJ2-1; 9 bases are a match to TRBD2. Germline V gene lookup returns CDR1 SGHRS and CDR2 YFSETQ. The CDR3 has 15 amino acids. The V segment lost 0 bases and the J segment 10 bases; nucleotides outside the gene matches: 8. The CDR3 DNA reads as TGCGCCAGCAGCTTGGGGTCTAGCGGGACTGAGGAGCAGTTCTTC. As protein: CASSLGSSGTEEQFF.

CDR3 DNA sequence: TGTGCCAGCTCACCAATGCAGGGTAAAGAGACCCAGTACTTC. The encoded protein is CASSPMQGKETQYF. The V and J genes are TRBV18 and TRBJ2-5; a weak D match, TRBD1 (5 bases). Trimming stripped 2 bases from V and 3 bases from J, with 10 bases between. This CDR3 comprises 14 residues. From germline, CDR1 is KGHSH and CDR2 LQKENI.

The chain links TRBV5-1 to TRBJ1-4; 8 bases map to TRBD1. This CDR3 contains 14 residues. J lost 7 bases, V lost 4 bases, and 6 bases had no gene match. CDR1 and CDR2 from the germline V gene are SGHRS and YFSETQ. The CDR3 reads CASSPRGQGEKLFF. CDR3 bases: TGCGCCAGCAGCCCCAGGGGGCAGGGTGAAAAACTGTTTTTT.